The 27 T cell receptor beta chains below all came from one sample that was sequenced in a study of T cells after yellow fever vaccination. TCRdb itself ran the 5' RACE reads through MiXCR, one entry per CDR3 protein. The sample yields 95,000 to 100,000 distinct CDR3 sequences, 5.8% seen once. The sequencing here drew on CD8+ T cells sorted from PBMCs, taken 10 days after the yellow fever booster vaccination. These TCRs come from a man aged 18 to 35 who received the YFV17D yellow fever vaccine.

This clonotype came up a few times. J is TRBJ2-5 and V is TRBV20-1; a weak D match, TRBD2 (5 bases). Germline-derived CDR1 and CDR2 are DFQATT and SNEGSKA (reference sequence). The CDR3 has 11 amino acids. V was clipped by 6 bases and J by 3 bases, with 8 bases between them. The CDR3 region is CSATGEETQYF. Here the CDR3 DNA reads TGCAGTGCCACCGGGGAAGAGACCCAGTACTTC.

The table lists this clonotype with many counts. The rearrangement uses TRBV7-6 and TRBJ1-1, with no clear D. Germline CDR1 and CDR2: SGHVS and FNYEAQ. Trimming took off 1 base at V and 0 bases at J, with 9 bases between the two ends. The CDR3 is made up of 15 amino acids. In DNA form, the CDR3 reads TGTGCCAGCAGCTTAGAGCCGTGGATGAACACTGAAGCTTTCTTT. This translates into CASSLEPWMNTEAFF.

This clonotype was counted between two and nine times. The V and J genes are TRBV2 and TRBJ1-2, with D unclear. Germline lookup yields CDR1 SNHLY and CDR2 FYNNEI. This CDR3 comprises 11 residues. V was trimmed by 6 bases and J by 4 bases, leaving 6 bases between them. The DNA for the CDR3 is TGTGCCAGCAGAGGACCCTATGGCTACACCTTC. This encodes CASRGPYGYTF. Supplemented by reference TRBV2 and TRBJ1-2, the full variable domain reads EPEVTQTPSHQVTQMGQEVILRCVPISNHLYFYWYRQILGQKVEFLVSFYNNEISEKSEIFDDQFSVERPDGSNFTLKIRSTKLEDSAMYFCASRGPYGYTFGSGTRLTVV.

In its sample, this clonotype was seen a few times. This chain connects TRBV7-2 to TRBJ2-5; tentative D call: TRBD2 (6 bases). The CDR3 spans 16 residues. The V and J ends lost 4 bases and 6 bases respectively, with 21 bases between them. Germline V gene data show CDR1 as SGHTA and CDR2 as FQGNSA. The CDR3 DNA sequence: TGTGCCAGCAGCTCCGGCGGTCCTAGCGACCCACAGACCCAGTACTTC. This gives the protein CASSSGGPSDPQTQYF.

The chain carries TRBV11-2 and TRBJ2-7; D not certain. CDR1 is SGHAT and CDR2 is FQNNGV in the germline V gene. This CDR3 spans 12 amino acids. V lost 2 bases, J lost 6 bases, and 8 bases lay in between. The CDR3 DNA reads TGTGCCAGCAGCTTACTAACCCCCGAGCAGTACTTC. Amino acid sequence: CASSLLTPEQYF.

On this clonotype: The junction departs from the called germline gene at one end, perhaps through a read error. The gene calls are TRBV7-2 and TRBJ2-3, with a tentative D call TRBD2 (5 bases). The CDR3 is made up of 13 amino acids. From germline, CDR1 is SGHTA and CDR2 FQGNSA. This chain's CDR3 is CASSAPSTDAQYF. In DNA form, the CDR3 reads TGTGCCAGCAGCGCCCCTAGCACAGATGCGCAGTATTTT.

Many counts were recorded for this clonotype. The chain employs TRBV12-3 or TRBV12-4 and TRBJ1-5; no clear D. Deletions cut 3 bases from V and 6 bases from J, with 12 bases between. This CDR3 has 14 amino acids. CDR3 sequence (DNA): TGTGCCAGCAGTTTTGAGGAGGGCGGTCAGCCCCAGCATTTT. It is translated as CASSFEEGGQPQHF.

The J gene is TRBJ2-3, the V gene TRBV7-2; D could derive from TRBD1 or TRBD2 (5 bases each). Trimming took off 8 bases at V and 0 bases at J, with 15 bases between the two ends. Germline CDR1 is SGHTA and CDR2 is FQGNSA. This CDR3 region has 15 residues. The CDR3 DNA reads as TGTGCCAGCCTATACCGGGACCCTAGCACAGATACGCAGTATTTT. It codes for CASLYRDPSTDTQYF.

J is TRBJ2-7 and V is TRBV30, with D unresolved. The CDR3 sequence is 12 residues long. V was cut by 5 bases and J by 3 bases, with 11 bases left in between. Germline V gene sequence: CDR1 GTSNPN, CDR2 SVGIG (reference sequence). This CDR3 is CAWDKGYYEQYF. The CDR3 region has the DNA TGTGCCTGGGACAAGGGTTACTACGAGCAGTACTTC. The full variable domain, in which reference TRBV30 and TRBJ2-7 provide the parts outside the CDR3, is SQTIHQWPATLVQPVGSPLSLECTVEGTSNPNLYWYRQAAGRGLQLLFYSVGIGQISSEVPQNLSASRPQDRQFILSSKKLLLSDSGFYLCAWDKGYYEQYFGPGTRLTVT.

This clonotype was recorded at least ten times. V usage is TRBV7-2 and J usage is TRBJ2-7; D perhaps matches TRBD2 (7 bases). The germline gives CDR1 SGHTA, CDR2 FQGNSA. The germline V and J ends were trimmed by 3 bases and 3 bases, with 12 bases remaining between them. The CDR3 loop spans 14 amino acids. The CDR3 loop reads CASSLGGALYEQYV. The CDR3 DNA follows: TGTGCCAGCAGCTTGGGGGGGGCTCTCTACGAGCAGTACGTC.

The J gene is TRBJ1-2, the V gene TRBV5-6, with D hard to call. The CDR3 spans 16 residues. V gave up 1 base and J gave up 4 bases, with 17 bases separating them. Germline CDR1 and CDR2: SGHDT and YYEEEE. Here the CDR3 DNA reads TGTGCCAGCAGCTTGAGGTTCGAGGCTACACTCTATGGCTACACCTTC. As protein: CASSLRFEATLYGYTF.

The chain recombines TRBV14 with TRBJ1-6; weak D call: TRBD1 (5 bases). Trimming removed 8 bases at V and 7 bases at J, with 12 bases between. CDR3 length: 13 residues. Germline assignment: CDR1 SGHDN and CDR2 FVKESK. Here the CDR3 DNA reads TGTGCCAGCTCACCCTGGGGGAATTCACCCCTCCACTTT. It yields the protein CASSPWGNSPLHF.

This clonotype was observed at least ten times. J is TRBJ2-3 and V is TRBV5-5; TRBD1 is a possible D gene (5 bases). V was cut by 0 bases and J by 2 bases, with 10 bases left in between. The CDR3 covers 15 residues. The V gene's germline CDR1 is SGHKS and CDR2 YYEKEE (reference sequence). In nucleotides, the CDR3 is TGTGCCAGCAGCTTGGTTTCAGGGTACACAGATACGCAGTATTTT. Translation: CASSLVSGYTDTQYF.

This clonotype has at least ten counts. V and J are TRBV28 and TRBJ2-5, with 10 bases matching TRBD1. This CDR3 has 15 amino acids. Trimming cost V 6 bases and J 5 bases; bases outside gene matches: 9. Germline values: CDR1 MDHEN, CDR2 SYDVKM. In nucleotides, the CDR3 is TGTGCCAGCAGCCCTGGGACAGGGGCTTGGGAGACCCAGTACTTC. This translates into CASSPGTGAWETQYF.

This rearrangement joins TRBV7-9 to TRBJ1-2, with D possibly TRBD1 on 5 matching bases. CDR1 and CDR2 (germline): SEHNR, FQNEAQ (reference sequence). Trimming pared 2 bases from V and 3 bases from J, leaving 13 bases between. CDR3 length: 15 amino acids. The CDR3 DNA follows: TGTGCCAGCAGCTTACTAGGGGCTAGGGACTATGGCTACACCTTC. Residues: CASSLLGARDYGYTF.

This clonotype was counted many times. This chain connects TRBV7-2 to TRBJ1-6; 8 bases align to TRBD1. The CDR3 runs to 17 residues. Germline V CDR1 and CDR2: SGHTA, FQGNSA. Losses at the gene ends were 1 base for V and 4 bases for J; bases not matched to a gene: 6. The CDR3 sequence is CASSLGPGGPYNSPLHF. CDR3 coding DNA: TGTGCCAGCAGCTTAGGTCCAGGGGGCCCTTATAATTCACCCCTCCACTTT.

There are a few counts of this clonotype. V and J are TRBV24-1 and TRBJ2-3; D may be TRBD2 (5 bases). Germline-derived CDR1 and CDR2 are KGHDR and SFDVKD. The V and J ends lost 6 bases and 4 bases respectively, with 7 bases between them. The CDR3 covers 12 residues. For the CDR3, the DNA is TGTGCCACCAGTCGGGGAGCAGATACGCAGTATTTT. This sequence encodes CATSRGADTQYF.

The table lists this clonotype with a few counts. The rearrangement uses TRBV5-6 and TRBJ1-5; D not resolved. The CDR3 is made up of 14 amino acids. Germline assignment: CDR1 SGHDT and CDR2 YYEEEE. V lost 3 bases to trimming and J lost 3 bases, with 10 bases between them. This CDR3 reads CASSWRGDNQPQHF. DNA for the CDR3: TGTGCCAGCAGCTGGAGAGGTGACAATCAGCCCCAGCATTTT. The full variable domain, its missing parts supplied by reference TRBV5-6 and TRBJ1-5, is DAGVTQSPTHLIKTRGQQVTLRCSPKSGHDTVSWYQQALGQGPQFIFQYYEEEERQRGNFPDRFSGHQFPNYSSELNVNALLLGDSALYLCASSWRGDNQPQHFGDGTRLSIL.

The V and J genes are TRBV3-1 and TRBJ2-7; no clear D. Trimming pared 0 bases from V and 1 base from J, leaving 7 bases between. The CDR3 contains 14 residues. The germline CDR1 and CDR2 sequences are LGHDT and YNNKEL (reference sequence). The CDR3 loop reads CASSQDSMSYEQYF. DNA of the CDR3: TGTGCCAGCAGCCAAGATTCGATGTCCTACGAGCAGTACTTC.

This chain links TRBV27 with TRBJ2-7; D possibly corresponds to TRBD2 (5 bases). V was clipped by 4 bases and J by 4 bases, with 17 bases between them. The CDR3 covers 15 residues. The germline V gene encodes CDR1 MNHEY and CDR2 SMNVEV (reference sequence). CDR3 protein: CASSYAAGRLYEQYF. DNA of the CDR3: TGTGCCAGCAGTTATGCGGCGGGCAGGTTATACGAGCAGTACTTC.

This clonotype has a count of ten or more. The rearrangement links TRBV4-1 to TRBJ1-2; D remains unclear. The length of the CDR3 is 13 residues. CDR1 is MGHRA, CDR2 YSYEKL, per germline. Trimming cost V 0 bases and J 8 bases, with 10 bases left between them. Here the CDR3 DNA reads TGCGCCAGCAGCCAAGACGACGGTTTCGGCTACACCTTC. Protein product: CASSQDDGFGYTF.

This clonotype was found many times. The genes are TRBV5-1 and TRBJ2-7; D not certain. V was trimmed by 4 bases and J by 7 bases, leaving 12 bases between them. Germline V gene data show CDR1 as SGHRS and CDR2 as YFSETQ. CDR3 size: 12 residues. The CDR3 DNA sequence: TGCGCCAGCAGCCCCGGCCAACTGGAGCAGTACTTC. This codes for CASSPGQLEQYF.

This chain links TRBV2 with TRBJ1-5; no reliable D call. The CDR3 covers 16 residues. Deletions cut 2 bases from V and 2 bases from J, with 13 bases between. Germline V gives CDR1 SNHLY, CDR2 FYNNEI. The CDR3 loop is CASSERVLDGNQPQHF. The DNA of the CDR3 is TGTGCCAGCAGTGAACGGGTCCTCGACGGCAATCAGCCCCAGCATTTT. Full variable domain (missing parts from reference TRBV2 and TRBJ1-5): EPEVTQTPSHQVTQMGQEVILRCVPISNHLYFYWYRQILGQKVEFLVSFYNNEISEKSEIFDDQFSVERPDGSNFTLKIRSTKLEDSAMYFCASSERVLDGNQPQHFGDGTRLSIL.

This clonotype was recorded at least ten times. The chain uses TRBV7-9 and TRBJ1-1; D is possibly TRBD1 (5 bases). There are 14 residues in the CDR3. Germline V gene lookup returns CDR1 SEHNR and CDR2 FQNEAQ (reference sequence). The ends were cut back, 6 bases at V and 0 bases at J, with 11 bases in the middle. The CDR3: CASSPGRMNTEAFF. The CDR3 nucleotides read TGTGCCAGCAGTCCGGGACGGATGAACACTGAAGCTTTCTTT.

In its sample, this clonotype was seen a few times. The rearrangement uses TRBV28 and TRBJ2-7, with TRBD1 as a possible D gene (5 bases). Trimming pared 8 bases from V and 1 base from J, leaving 15 bases between. Germline values: CDR1 MDHEN, CDR2 SYDVKM. The CDR3 extends over 14 amino acids. CDR3 amino acids: CASRPWGRSYEQYF. The CDR3 DNA is TGTGCCAGCCGACCTTGGGGCAGGTCCTACGAGCAGTACTTC.

The chain combines TRBV27 with TRBJ1-1, with D uncertain. Trimming stripped 6 bases from V and 1 base from J, with 15 bases between. This CDR3 contains 15 residues. Germline CDR1 MNHEY, CDR2 SMNVEV (reference sequence). The CDR3 sequence is CASRADFPRNTEAFF. CDR3 DNA sequence: TGTGCCAGCAGAGCCGACTTTCCCCGGAACACTGAAGCTTTCTTT.

This clonotype was found a few times. The J gene is TRBJ1-1, the V gene TRBV7-9; D is unresolved. The germline CDR1 and CDR2 sequences are SEHNR and FQNEAQ (reference sequence). The CDR3 has 13 amino acids. The V gene lost 3 bases and the J gene lost 1 base, with 6 bases spanning the gap. CDR3 in DNA: TGTGCCAGCAGCTTTGGCGCGAACACTGAAGCTTTCTTT. Protein product: CASSFGANTEAFF. Full variable domain (rest looked up from reference TRBV7-9 and TRBJ1-1): DTGVSQNPRHKITKRGQNVTFRCDPISEHNRLYWYRQTLGQGPEFLTYFQNEAQLEKSRLLSDRFSAERPKGSFSTLEIQRTEQGDSAMYLCASSFGANTEAFFGQGTRLTVV.